These 9 T cell receptor beta chains were all obtained from the same sample, sequenced in a study of blood T cells in healthy people across ages. Then a second PCR, running roughly 6 to 12 cycles, was carried out with a sample-barcoded 5' primer and a J-beta primer mix. A single record per CDR3 protein comes from TCRdb applying MiXCR to the 5' RACE reads. This table holds 1.5 million or so distinct CDR3 sequences, around 39% found once. Sequenced: blood. The origin of the receptors is a young woman in good health.

This sequence joins TRBV12-3 or TRBV12-4 and TRBJ1-6; the match to TRBD1 covers 9 bases. This CDR3 has 14 amino acids. With V trimmed by 7 bases and J by 8 bases, 6 bases remained unmatched. CDR3 nucleotides: TGTGCCAGCACCCTCACAGGGGGCCATTCACCCCTCCACTTT. Translation: CASTLTGGHSPLHF.

This clonotype was recorded once. J is TRBJ1-2 and V is TRBV6-1; a possible D gene is TRBD1 (5 bases). This CDR3 has 13 residues. The V gene's germline CDR1 is MNHNS and CDR2 SASEGT. The ends were cut back, 0 bases at V and 11 bases at J, with 13 bases in the middle. The CDR3 DNA sequence: TGTGCCAGCAGTGAAGCGGGGGGTTGGAGATACACCTTC. Translated, it gives CASSEAGGWRYTF.

As to this clonotype: A read error may be the cause here, since a much bigger clone is one base away. The chain is built from TRBV3-1 and TRBJ2-5; the match to TRBD2 covers 11 bases. CDR3 length: 14 amino acids. The ends lost 3 bases at V and 4 bases at J; junction bases unmatched: 1. Germline loops: CDR1 LGHDT, CDR2 YNNKEL (reference sequence). The CDR3 DNA reads TGTGCCAGCAGCCATGGACTAGCGGGAGAGACCCAGTACTTC. The encoded protein is CASSHGLAGETQYF.

This clonotype was counted between two and nine times. This chain connects TRBV12-3 or TRBV12-4 to TRBJ2-7; maybe TRBD1 (6 bases). This CDR3 has 13 residues. The V and J ends lost 6 bases and 3 bases respectively, with 12 bases between them. The CDR3 sequence: CASRYGTLYEQYF. The CDR3 DNA reads TGTGCCAGCAGGTACGGGACACTCTACGAGCAGTACTTC.

This chain uses TRBV6-5 with TRBJ1-6; D gene uncertain. The CDR3 runs 13 residues. Trimming removed 5 bases from V and 10 bases from J, with 12 bases in between. Germline CDR1 MNHEY, CDR2 SVGAGI. The CDR3 here is CASSLRGSSPLHF. CDR3 nucleotide sequence: TGTGCCAGCAGTCTCCGAGGGAGCTCACCCCTCCACTTT.

As concerns this clonotype: An end of the junction does not agree with germline; a read error may underlie this. The chain links TRBV5-1 to TRBJ2-7, with D perhaps matching TRBD2 (6 bases). The CDR3 length is 18 residues. Germline CDR1 and CDR2: SGHRS and YFSETQ. Here the CDR3 DNA reads TGCGCCAGCAGCCATCGACGGGAGTGGGATTTAAGCTCCGACGAGCAGTACTTC. Protein product: CASSHRREWDLSSDEQYF.

There are a few counts of this clonotype. The chain has TRBV6-5 and TRBJ1-1; TRBD1 agrees at 7 bases. This CDR3 is built from 13 residues. Trimming took 6 bases from V and 4 from J; bases not matched to a gene: 5. Germline V gene data show CDR1 as MNHEY and CDR2 as SVGAGI. CDR3 DNA sequence: TGTGCCAGCAGCGCGGGACAGAGCACTGAAGCTTTCTTT. It translates to CASSAGQSTEAFF.

This chain joins TRBV30 and TRBJ2-7, with D tentatively TRBD1 or TRBD2 (6 bases each). This CDR3 contains 13 residues. Trimming removed 5 bases from V and 3 bases from J, with 14 bases in between. CDR1 and CDR2 from the germline V gene are GTSNPN and SVGIG (reference sequence). CDR3 residues: CAWERGASYEQYF. CDR3 in DNA: TGTGCCTGGGAAAGGGGGGCAAGCTACGAGCAGTACTTC. Variable domain in full (rest from reference TRBV30 and TRBJ2-7): SQTIHQWPATLVQPVGSPLSLECTVEGTSNPNLYWYRQAAGRGLQLLFYSVGIGQISSEVPQNLSASRPQDRQFILSSKKLLLSDSGFYLCAWERGASYEQYFGPGTRLTVT.

This chain links TRBV27 with TRBJ1-2; a possible D gene is TRBD1 (5 bases). The V gene lost 5 bases and the J gene lost 8 bases, with 18 bases spanning the gap. Germline V gives CDR1 MNHEY, CDR2 SMNVEV (reference sequence). The CDR3 has 14 residues. The CDR3 region has the DNA TGTGCCAGCAGTCCCGTCCGGGGGAGTGACGGCTACACCTTC. Its translation is CASSPVRGSDGYTF.